One and the same sample provided the 28 T cell receptor beta chains below, sequenced in a study of T cell changes during pregnancy in multiple sclerosis. TCRdb keeps only in-frame clones here, not all; method: immunoSEQ multiplex PCR. The sample holds 40,000 to 50,000 clones, 85% to 95% seen once. Sequences were derived from CD8+ T cells from peripheral blood mononuclear cells, sampled in the third trimester of pregnancy. The receptor set was obtained from a female donor with multiple sclerosis, enrolled in a pregnancy study.

This clone was seen a single time. The V call is TRBV6-6, the J call TRBJ2-1; D may be TRBD2 (6 bases). CDR3 length: 15 amino acids. Germline V gives CDR1 MNHNY, CDR2 SVGAGI (reference sequence). V was trimmed by 7 bases and J by 2 bases, leaving 15 bases between them. CDR3 nucleotide sequence: TGTGCCAGCACTATAGGCGGGATCCCCTACAATGAGCAGTTCTTC. Translation: CASTIGGIPYNEQFF.

This clone has a single count. The chain joins TRBV9 to TRBJ2-7; possibly TRBD2 for D (5 bases). V was pared by 0 bases and J by 4 bases, with 14 bases between. Germline assignment: CDR1 SGDLS and CDR2 YYNGEE. The CDR3 runs to 15 residues. The CDR3 loop reads CASSVDLGGSYEQYF. CDR3 in DNA: TGTGCCAGCAGCGTAGACCTAGGAGGTAGTTACGAGCAGTACTTC.

The V call is TRBV4-1, the J call TRBJ2-5; D is ambiguous. This CDR3 is 11 amino acids long. V lost 2 bases to trimming and J lost 4 bases, with 2 bases between them. The germline V gene encodes CDR1 MGHRA and CDR2 YSYEKL. CDR3 sequence reads: CASSQLETQYF. The CDR3, as DNA: TGCGCCAGCAGCCAACTAGAGACCCAGTACTTC.

About this clone itself: One end of the junction fails to match germline, which may point to a read error. V usage is TRBV23-1 and J usage is TRBJ2-7, with 7 bases fitting TRBD1. TRBV23-1 is classed as an ORF, of uncertain function. There are 17 residues in the CDR3. The CDR3 nucleotides are TGCGCCAGCAGCCAATTGACCCCCATAACAGGGGTCTACGAGCAGTACTTC. Amino acids: CASSQLTPITGVYEQYF.

The chain is built from TRBV27 and TRBJ2-7; 7 bases are shared with TRBD2. This CDR3 has 14 amino acids. J was trimmed by 0 bases and V by 2 bases; bases with no gene match: 1. The V gene's germline CDR1 is MNHEY and CDR2 SMNVEV (reference sequence). The DNA of the CDR3 is TGTGCCAGCAGTTTAGGGACTACCTCCTACGAGCAGTACTTC. Translated, it gives CASSLGTTSYEQYF.

J is TRBJ2-7 and V is TRBV27, with D possibly matching TRBD1 (5 bases). CDR1 is MNHEY, CDR2 SMNVEV, per germline (reference sequence). The V and J ends lost 3 bases and 3 bases respectively, with 9 bases between them. This CDR3 has 13 amino acids. The CDR3 coding sequence is TGTGCCAGCAGTTTGGCGACAGACTACGAGCAGTACTTC. Translating it yields CASSLATDYEQYF.

The CDR3 coding sequence is TGTGCCAGCAGCTCTAGGACCGGGACAGAGTACTTC. Protein sequence: CASSSRTGTEYF. The chain employs TRBV7-2 and TRBJ2-7, with 7 bases matching TRBD1. Per germline, CDR1 SGHTA and CDR2 FQGNSA. This CDR3 comprises 12 residues. J was trimmed by 11 bases and V by 4 bases; bases with no gene match: 8.

The chain recombines TRBV19 with TRBJ1-5, with 7 bases identical to TRBD1. The CDR3 length is 14 residues. The junction had 6 bases not matched to a gene; V was cut back by 3 bases and J by 7 bases. The germline gives CDR1 LNHDA, CDR2 SQIVND (reference sequence). CDR3 DNA sequence: TGTGCCAGTAGTATCGAGGGGGCTTTACAGCCCCAGCATTTT. Amino acids: CASSIEGALQPQHF.

V and J are TRBV27 and TRBJ2-7; 7 bases map to TRBD2. Trimming cost V 3 bases and J 4 bases; bases outside gene matches: 3. The germline gives CDR1 MNHEY, CDR2 SMNVEV (reference sequence). The CDR3 extends over 13 amino acids. CDR3 nucleotide sequence: TGTGCCAGCAGTTTCGGGGGAGGGTACGAGCAGTACTTC. Its translation: CASSFGGGYEQYF.

The chain couples TRBV5-1 to TRBJ2-7; D call uncertain. V was trimmed by 1 base and J by 5 bases, leaving 10 bases between them. The CDR3 totals 13 residues. Germline V gene sequence: CDR1 SGHRS, CDR2 YFSETQ. The chain's CDR3 is CASSLIGSDEQYF. DNA for the CDR3: TGCGCCAGCAGCTTGATAGGCAGCGACGAGCAGTACTTC.

V is TRBV9 and J is TRBJ2-5; a possible D gene is TRBD1 (5 bases). The germline V gene encodes CDR1 SGDLS and CDR2 YYNGEE. Trimming left V 0 bases short and J 1 base short, with 10 bases between. This CDR3 region has 15 residues. The CDR3 loop is CASSVAGNPQETQYF. The DNA of the CDR3 is TGTGCCAGCAGCGTAGCAGGGAATCCCCAAGAGACCCAGTACTTC.

The chain carries TRBV29-1 and TRBJ2-7; D might be TRBD1 (5 bases). Germline CDR1 SQVTM, CDR2 ANQGSEA. The CDR3 loop spans 13 amino acids. Trimming shortened V by 6 bases and J by 1 base, and 13 bases separated the two germline ends. The CDR3 reads CSVVDRNSYEQYF. In DNA, the CDR3 is TGCAGCGTAGTCGACAGAAATTCCTACGAGCAGTACTTC.

CDR3 in DNA: TGTGCCAGCAGCCCGGGGTTCAATGAGCAGTTCTTC. Its protein is CASSPGFNEQFF. V is TRBV5-4 and J is TRBJ2-1; possible D gene TRBD2, 5 bases. Germline V gene lookup returns CDR1 SGHNT and CDR2 YYREEE (reference sequence). The V gene lost 4 bases and the J gene lost 6 bases, with 8 bases spanning the gap. The CDR3 loop spans 12 amino acids. The full variable domain, rest sourced from reference TRBV5-4 and TRBJ2-1, is ETGVTQSPTHLIKTRGQQVTLRCSSQSGHNTVSWYQQALGQGPQFIFQYYREEENGRGNFPPRFSGLQFPNYSSELNVNALELDDSALYLCASSPGFNEQFFGPGTRLTVL.

The chain has TRBV2 and TRBJ2-7; 7 nucleotides agree with TRBD1. Trimming cost V 0 bases and J 6 bases; bases outside gene matches: 11. Germline values: CDR1 SNHLY, CDR2 FYNNEI. The CDR3 totals 16 residues. The CDR3, as DNA: TGTGCCAGCAGTGAAGCGCGAGGGGGCAGGGCCGGCGAGCAGTACTTC. Protein product: CASSEARGGRAGEQYF.

This chain links TRBV5-1 with TRBJ2-5; a weak D match, TRBD1 (6 bases). The germline gives CDR1 SGHRS, CDR2 YFSETQ. Trimming took 0 bases from V and 0 from J, leaving 18 bases between them. CDR3 length: 18 amino acids. Here the CDR3 DNA reads TGCGCCAGCAGCTTGGCCGAAGCCGGGACACAGTACCAAGAGACCCAGTACTTC. Its translation is CASSLAEAGTQYQETQYF.

The chain is built from TRBV29-1 and TRBJ2-7; the match to TRBD2 covers 7 bases. Losses at the gene ends were 0 bases for V and 10 bases for J; bases not matched to a gene: 3. CDR3 size: 11 residues. Germline CDR1 reads SQVTM; CDR2 reads ANQGSEA. The DNA of the CDR3 is TGCAGCGTTGAAGACAGCGGGGAACAGTACTTC. Translated: CSVEDSGEQYF.

This clone has only one observation. One junction end disagrees with the germline gene, perhaps due to a read error. The CDR3 is CASSVAGGLNPYEQYF. CDR3 coding DNA: TGTGCCAGCAGTGTAGCGGGAGGACTTAACCCTTACGAGCAGTACTTC. The chain combines TRBV9 with TRBJ2-7, with 10 bases identical to TRBD2. CDR1 and CDR2 (germline): SGDLS, YYNGEE. CDR3 length: 16 residues.

V gene TRBV6-5 combines with J gene TRBJ1-1, with D maybe TRBD1 (5 bases). Germline V gives CDR1 MNHEY, CDR2 SVGAGI. Trimming shortened V by 0 bases and J by 1 base, and 9 bases separated the two germline ends. CDR3 size: 15 residues. The CDR3 protein is CASSYSSTGNTEAFF. The DNA of the CDR3 is TGTGCCAGCAGTTACTCCTCTACAGGGAACACTGAAGCTTTCTTT.

V usage is TRBV19 and J usage is TRBJ2-2; 8 nucleotides line up with TRBD1. From germline, CDR1 is LNHDA and CDR2 SQIVND (reference sequence). Trimming at V came to 3 bases and at J to 6 bases, leaving 12 bases not matched to a gene. The CDR3 is 17 residues long. DNA for the CDR3: TGTGCCAGTAGTATTGACTCAGGGGGCAAAGTCGCCGGGGAGCTGTTTTTT. Amino acid sequence: CASSIDSGGKVAGELFF.

The CDR3 DNA sequence: TGCGCCAGCAGCCAAGAGTGGAGAGGGCCTTTCACAGATACGCAGTATTTT. Translation: CASSQEWRGPFTDTQYF. The genes are TRBV4-1 and TRBJ2-3; D perhaps matches TRBD2 (5 bases). This CDR3 is built from 17 residues. V was shortened by 0 bases and J by 2 bases, with 15 bases between the two germline ends. Germline V gene lookup returns CDR1 MGHRA and CDR2 YSYEKL.

The CDR3 DNA reads TGTGCCAGCAGCTATACGACAGGGGCCTATGGCTACACCTTC. Its protein is CASSYTTGAYGYTF. The chain uses TRBV7-2 and TRBJ1-2; 8 nucleotides match TRBD1. The V gene's germline CDR1 is SGHTA and CDR2 FQGNSA. The CDR3 totals 14 residues. Trimming removed 4 bases from V and 4 bases from J; junction bases left unmatched: 5.

This clone has a single count. The chain joins TRBV16 to TRBJ2-1, with D unclear. The CDR3 totals 14 residues. CDR1 is KGHSY and CDR2 is FQNENV in the germline V gene. V lost 2 bases and J 2 bases, leaving 7 bases between the germline ends. CDR3 region: CASSQEPAYNEQFF. The CDR3 DNA is TGTGCCAGCAGCCAAGAGCCCGCCTACAATGAGCAGTTCTTC.

This rearrangement joins TRBV6-6 to TRBJ2-1; 8 nucleotides match TRBD1. The CDR3 is 13 amino acids. Germline CDR1 reads MNHNY; CDR2 reads SVGAGI (reference sequence). V lost 6 bases to trimming and J lost 5 bases; unmatched junction nucleotides: 3. The CDR3 region has the DNA TGTGCCAGCAGGTTACAGGGGGACAATGAGCAGTTCTTC. Protein product: CASRLQGDNEQFF.

V usage is TRBV27 and J usage is TRBJ2-7, with D tentatively TRBD2 (6 bases). V was cut by 10 bases and J by 5 bases, with 18 bases left in between. The germline gives CDR1 MNHEY, CDR2 SMNVEV (reference sequence). The CDR3 loop spans 13 amino acids. CDR3 protein: CATIGGTAHEQYF. CDR3 sequence (DNA): TGTGCCACCATAGGAGGGACCGCCCACGAGCAGTACTTC.

The V and J genes are TRBV4-3 and TRBJ2-7; 11 positions agree with TRBD2. Trimming at V came to 3 bases and at J to 2 bases, leaving 3 bases not matched to a gene. CDR1 and CDR2 from the germline V gene are LGHNA and YSLEER. The CDR3 loop spans 15 amino acids. For the CDR3, the DNA is TGCGCCAGCAGCCAGGGACTAGCGGTTACCTACGAGCAGTACTTC. Translation gives CASSQGLAVTYEQYF.

This clone appeared a single time. This rearrangement joins TRBV27 to TRBJ1-5, with D perhaps TRBD1 (6 bases). The V gene's germline CDR1 is MNHEY and CDR2 SMNVEV (reference sequence). V lost 5 bases and J lost 3, with 14 bases in between. The CDR3 runs 15 residues. CDR3 region: CASSPLTGNNQPQHF. The DNA of the CDR3 is TGTGCCAGCAGTCCCCTTACAGGGAACAATCAGCCCCAGCATTTT.

The V gene is TRBV6-5, the J gene TRBJ2-3; 7 bases map to TRBD1. CDR1 and CDR2 from the germline V gene are MNHEY and SVGAGI. Losses at the gene ends were 0 bases for V and 0 bases for J; bases not matched to a gene: 3. This CDR3 is built from 16 residues. CDR3 sequence: CASSYSQQGSTDTQYF. CDR3 DNA: TGTGCCAGCAGTTACTCCCAACAGGGGAGCACAGATACGCAGTATTTT.

The rearrangement joins TRBV7-9 to TRBJ2-2; a weak D match, TRBD1 (6 bases). The V gene's germline CDR1 is SEHNR and CDR2 FQNEAQ (reference sequence). V was trimmed by 5 bases and J by 0 bases, leaving 10 bases between them. The CDR3 runs 15 residues. In nucleotides, the CDR3 is TGTGCCAGCAGCCCGAGGACAGCGAACACCGGGGAGCTGTTTTTT. Amino acids: CASSPRTANTGELFF.